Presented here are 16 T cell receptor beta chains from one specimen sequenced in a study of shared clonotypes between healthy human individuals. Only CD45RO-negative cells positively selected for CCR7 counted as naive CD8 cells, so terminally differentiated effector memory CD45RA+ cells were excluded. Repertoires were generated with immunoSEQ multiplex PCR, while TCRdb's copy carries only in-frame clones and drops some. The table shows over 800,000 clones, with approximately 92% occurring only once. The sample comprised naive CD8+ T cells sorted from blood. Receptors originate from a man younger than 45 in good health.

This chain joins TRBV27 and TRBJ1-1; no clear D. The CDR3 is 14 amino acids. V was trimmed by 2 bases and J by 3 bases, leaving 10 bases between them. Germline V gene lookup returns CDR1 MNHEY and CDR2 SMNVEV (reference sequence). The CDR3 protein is CASSLQGIYTEAFF. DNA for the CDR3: TGTGCCAGCAGTTTACAAGGGATTTACACTGAAGCTTTCTTT.

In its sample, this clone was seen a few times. CDR3 in DNA: TGTGCCAGCAGTTTCCAGGGTGACATGGGCTATGGCTACACCTTC. Its translation: CASSFQGDMGYGYTF. The chain carries TRBV27 and TRBJ1-2, with D possibly matching TRBD1 (5 bases). V was clipped by 3 bases and J by 4 bases, with 15 bases between them. The germline CDR1 and CDR2 sequences are MNHEY and SMNVEV (reference sequence). CDR3 size: 15 residues.

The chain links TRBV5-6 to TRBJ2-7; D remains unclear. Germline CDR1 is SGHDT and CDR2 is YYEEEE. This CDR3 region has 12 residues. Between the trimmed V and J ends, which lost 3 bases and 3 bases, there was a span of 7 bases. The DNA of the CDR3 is TGTGCCAGCAGCTCGATAAGCTACGAGCAGTACTTC. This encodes CASSSISYEQYF.

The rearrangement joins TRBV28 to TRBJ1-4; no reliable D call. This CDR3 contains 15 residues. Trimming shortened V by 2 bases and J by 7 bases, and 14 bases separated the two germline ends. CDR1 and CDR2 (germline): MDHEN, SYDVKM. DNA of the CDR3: TGTGCCAGCAGTTTAGGGCAGAGTATAGGTGAAAAACTGTTTTTT. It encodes CASSLGQSIGEKLFF.

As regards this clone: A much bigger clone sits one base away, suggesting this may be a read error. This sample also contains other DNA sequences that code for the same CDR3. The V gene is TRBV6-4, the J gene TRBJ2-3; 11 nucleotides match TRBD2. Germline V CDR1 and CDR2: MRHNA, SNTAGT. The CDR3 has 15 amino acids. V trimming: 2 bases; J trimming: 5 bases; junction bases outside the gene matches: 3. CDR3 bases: TGTGCCAGCAGTGACGGAGGACTAGCGGGAGATACGCAGTATTTT. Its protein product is CASSDGGLAGDTQYF.

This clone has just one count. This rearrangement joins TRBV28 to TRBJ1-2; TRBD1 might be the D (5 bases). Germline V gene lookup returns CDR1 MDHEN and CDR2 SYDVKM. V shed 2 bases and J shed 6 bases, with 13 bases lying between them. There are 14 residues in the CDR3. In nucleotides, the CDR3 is TGTGCCAGCAGTTTACTGGGGGTATCTAATGGCTACACCTTC. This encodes CASSLLGVSNGYTF.

The CDR3 coding sequence is TGTGCTAGTGGTTCTCCCGGGGACTCCTACAATGAGCAGTTCTTC. It encodes CASGSPGDSYNEQFF. The chain couples TRBV12-5 to TRBJ2-1, with D perhaps matching TRBD2 (5 bases). The CDR3 is made up of 15 amino acids. Trimming stripped 4 bases from V and 0 bases from J, with 10 bases between. CDR1 and CDR2 from the germline V gene are LGHNT and FRNRAP.

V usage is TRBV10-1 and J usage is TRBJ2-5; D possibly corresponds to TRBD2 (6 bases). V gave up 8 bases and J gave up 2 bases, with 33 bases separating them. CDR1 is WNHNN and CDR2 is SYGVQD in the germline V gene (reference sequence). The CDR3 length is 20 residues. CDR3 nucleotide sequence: TGCGCCAGCTTCAGAGGCTCGTCGGGGGTACCTCCCCCGGTACAAGAGACCCAGTACTTC. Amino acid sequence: CASFRGSSGVPPPVQETQYF.

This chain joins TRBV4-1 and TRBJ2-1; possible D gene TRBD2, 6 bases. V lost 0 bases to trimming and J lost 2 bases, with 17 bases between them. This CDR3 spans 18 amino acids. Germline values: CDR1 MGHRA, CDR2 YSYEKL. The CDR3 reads CASSQDPAGQPPYNEQFF. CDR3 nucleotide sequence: TGCGCCAGCAGCCAAGATCCCGCGGGGCAGCCTCCCTACAATGAGCAGTTCTTC.

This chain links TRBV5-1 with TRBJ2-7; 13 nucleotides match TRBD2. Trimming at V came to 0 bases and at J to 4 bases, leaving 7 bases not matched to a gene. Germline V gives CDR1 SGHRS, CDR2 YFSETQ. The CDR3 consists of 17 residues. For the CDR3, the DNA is TGCGCCAGCAGCTTGGGCCTAGGACTAGCGGGAGATTACGAGCAGTACTTC. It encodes CASSLGLGLAGDYEQYF.

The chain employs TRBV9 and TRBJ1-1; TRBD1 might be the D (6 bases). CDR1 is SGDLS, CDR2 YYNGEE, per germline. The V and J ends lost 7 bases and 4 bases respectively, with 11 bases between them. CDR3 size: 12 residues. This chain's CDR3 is CASGGPVTEAFF. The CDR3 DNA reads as TGTGCCAGCGGGGGCCCCGTCACTGAAGCTTTCTTT.

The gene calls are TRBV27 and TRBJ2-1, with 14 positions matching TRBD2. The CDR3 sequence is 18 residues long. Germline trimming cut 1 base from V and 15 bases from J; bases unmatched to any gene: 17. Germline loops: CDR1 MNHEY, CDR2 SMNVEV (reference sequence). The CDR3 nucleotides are TGTGCCAGCAGTTTATTGGGACTAGCGGGAGCCGCGGGGGAAGGCCGGTTCTTC. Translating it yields CASSLLGLAGAAGEGRFF.

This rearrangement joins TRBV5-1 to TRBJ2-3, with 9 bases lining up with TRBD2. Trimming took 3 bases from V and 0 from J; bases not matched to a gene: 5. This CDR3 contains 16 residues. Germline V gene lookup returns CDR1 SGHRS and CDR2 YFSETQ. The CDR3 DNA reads TGCGCCAGCAGCTCCCCTAGCGGGACTAGCACAGATACGCAGTATTTT. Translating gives CASSSPSGTSTDTQYF.

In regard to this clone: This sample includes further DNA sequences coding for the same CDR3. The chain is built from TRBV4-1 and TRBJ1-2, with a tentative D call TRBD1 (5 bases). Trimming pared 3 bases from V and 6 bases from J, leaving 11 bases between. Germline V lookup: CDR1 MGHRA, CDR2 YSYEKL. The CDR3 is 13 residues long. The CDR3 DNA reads TGCGCCAGCAGCCAGGCTGGGACGGATGGCTACACCTTC. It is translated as CASSQAGTDGYTF.

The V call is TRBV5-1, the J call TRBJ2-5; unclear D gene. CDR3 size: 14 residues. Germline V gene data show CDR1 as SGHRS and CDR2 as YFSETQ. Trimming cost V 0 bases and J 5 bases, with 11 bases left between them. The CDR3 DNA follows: TGCGCCAGCAGCTTGGGGTCCCGCTCGGAGACCCAGTACTTC. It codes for CASSLGSRSETQYF.

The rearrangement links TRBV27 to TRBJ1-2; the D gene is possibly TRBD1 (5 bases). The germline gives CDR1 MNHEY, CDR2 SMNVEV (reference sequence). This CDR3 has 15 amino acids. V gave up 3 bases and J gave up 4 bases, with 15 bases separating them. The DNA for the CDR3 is TGTGCCAGCAGTTTGAGGGAGGGGAACCTCTATGGCTACACCTTC. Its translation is CASSLREGNLYGYTF.